A selection of T cell receptor beta chains follows, all from one sample in a study of blood T cell repertoires in COVID-19. Repertoires were generated with immunoSEQ multiplex PCR, while TCRdb's copy carries only in-frame clones and drops some. The data hold 80,000 to 100,000 clones, with 80% observed a single time. Sequenced: peripheral blood. Receptors were obtained from a human donor in a cohort sampled during active COVID-19. CDR3s include the opening cysteine and the closing phenylalanine or tryptophan. Fields, in order: D gene, clone size, J gene, V gene, CDR3 DNA, CDR3 protein. A D gene is named only where the DNA matches it firmly. The size field is filled for only some rows; it gives once, few, many or a size class.

D gene: TRBD1; clone size: -; J gene: TRBJ2-7; V gene: TRBV3-1/TRBV3-2; CDR3 DNA: TGTGCCAGCAGCCAAGAAGGGGGCGCTAGTTACGAGCAGTACTTC; CDR3 protein: CASSQEGGASYEQYF
D gene: -; clone size: -; J gene: TRBJ1-1; V gene: TRBV19; CDR3 DNA: TGTGCCAGTAGTATAGCCCCGGACAGATTGAACACTGAAGCTTTCTTT; CDR3 protein: CASSIAPDRLNTEAFF
D gene: -; clone size: -; J gene: TRBJ2-7; V gene: TRBV6-2/TRBV6-3; CDR3 DNA: TGTGCCAGCAGTTACTCGAGGCAGACCTACGAGCAGTACTTC; CDR3 protein: CASSYSRQTYEQYF
D gene: TRBD2; clone size: -; J gene: TRBJ2-1; V gene: TRBV27; CDR3 DNA: TGTGCCAGCTCGCCGGGACTAGCGGGATTTAGCTCCTACAATGAGCAGTTCTTC; CDR3 protein: CASSPGLAGFSSYNEQFF
D gene: TRBD1; clone size: few; J gene: TRBJ1-6; V gene: TRBV7-3; CDR3 DNA: TGTGCCAGCAGCCCTGGACAGGGCAATTCACCCCTCCACTTT; CDR3 protein: CASSPGQGNSPLHF
D gene: TRBD1; clone size: once; J gene: TRBJ2-1; V gene: TRBV7-3; CDR3 DNA: TGTGCCAGCAGCCGGGACAGGGCCTACAATGAGCAGTTCTTC; CDR3 protein: CASSRDRAYNEQFF
D gene: -; clone size: -; J gene: TRBJ2-1; V gene: TRBV15; CDR3 DNA: TGTGCCACCAGCCTGACTAGATTACTAAACAATGAGCAGTTCTTC; CDR3 protein: CATSLTRLLNNEQFF
D gene: TRBD1; clone size: -; J gene: TRBJ1-2; V gene: TRBV7-9; CDR3 DNA: TGTGCCAGCAGCTATCCGGGACAGGGTTATGGCTACACCTTC; CDR3 protein: CASSYPGQGYGYTF
D gene: -; clone size: -; J gene: TRBJ2-7; V gene: TRBV6-5; CDR3 DNA: TGTGCCAGCAGTACAGGGTCCCTCTCCTACGAGCAGTACTTC; CDR3 protein: CASSTGSLSYEQYF
D gene: TRBD2; clone size: -; J gene: TRBJ2-5; V gene: TRBV9; CDR3 DNA: TGTGCCAGCAGCGTAGCGGCTAGCGGGGGGGAGACCCAGTACTTC; CDR3 protein: CASSVAASGGETQYF
D gene: -; clone size: -; J gene: TRBJ2-6; V gene: TRBV19; CDR3 DNA: TGTGCCAGTACCGAGGTGAGCTCTGGGGCCAACGTCCTGACTTTC; CDR3 protein: CASTEVSSGANVLTF
D gene: -; clone size: few; J gene: TRBJ1-2; V gene: TRBV28; CDR3 DNA: TGTGCCAGCAGACCGTCGACAGGCCCCTATGGCTACACCTTC; CDR3 protein: CASRPSTGPYGYTF
D gene: -; clone size: -; J gene: TRBJ1-5; V gene: TRBV19; CDR3 DNA: TGTGCCAGTAGTATAGTGTACGGGAATCAGCCCCAGCATTTT; CDR3 protein: CASSIVYGNQPQHF
D gene: TRBD1; clone size: -; J gene: TRBJ1-2; V gene: TRBV28; CDR3 DNA: TGTGCCAGCAGTTCGTCCGGGACAGGGGGCTATGGCTACACCTTC; CDR3 protein: CASSSSGTGGYGYTF
D gene: -; clone size: -; J gene: TRBJ1-1; V gene: TRBV25-1; CDR3 DNA: TGTGCCAGCAGTACCAGACAGCGTGAAGCTTTCTTT; CDR3 protein: CASSTRQREAFF
D gene: TRBD1; clone size: -; J gene: TRBJ2-7; V gene: TRBV5-1; CDR3 DNA: TGCGCCAGCAGCTTAAGACAGGGTAATCCCTACGAGCAGTACTTC; CDR3 protein: CASSLRQGNPYEQYF
D gene: TRBD2; clone size: -; J gene: TRBJ2-3; V gene: TRBV9; CDR3 DNA: TGTGCCAGCAGCGTAGGCCTAGCGGGGGGCACAGATACGCAGTATTTT; CDR3 protein: CASSVGLAGGTDTQYF
D gene: -; clone size: -; J gene: TRBJ2-7; V gene: TRBV6-5; CDR3 DNA: TGTGCCAGCGGTAACAGGGCGACCCACGAGCAGTACTTC; CDR3 protein: CASGNRATHEQYF
D gene: -; clone size: -; J gene: TRBJ1-1; V gene: TRBV28; CDR3 DNA: TGTGCCACCTCTCAGGTGCATCTTCGAGCTTTCTTT; CDR3 protein: CATSQVHLRAFF
D gene: -; clone size: few; J gene: TRBJ2-7; V gene: TRBV7-8; CDR3 DNA: TGTGCCAGCAGCTTAGTATCGGGGTACGAGCAGTACTTC; CDR3 protein: CASSLVSGYEQYF
D gene: -; clone size: -; J gene: TRBJ2-2; V gene: TRBV28; CDR3 DNA: TGTGCCAGCAGTTTACACTCGGGGGGGGAGCTGTTTTTT; CDR3 protein: CASSLHSGGELFF
D gene: -; clone size: -; J gene: TRBJ1-1; V gene: TRBV19; CDR3 DNA: TGTGCCAGTAGTACAGCTCGCGGGGACACTGAAGCTTTCTTT; CDR3 protein: CASSTARGDTEAFF
D gene: -; clone size: few; J gene: TRBJ2-7; V gene: TRBV7-9; CDR3 DNA: TGTGCCAGCAGCTTAGCGGGAGTGGGCGAGCAGTACTTC; CDR3 protein: CASSLAGVGEQYF
D gene: TRBD1; clone size: -; J gene: TRBJ1-4; V gene: TRBV6-5; CDR3 DNA: TGTGCCAGCAGTTACCAGGGGGATCCTAATGAAAAACTGTTTTTT; CDR3 protein: CASSYQGDPNEKLFF
D gene: -; clone size: -; J gene: TRBJ1-1; V gene: TRBV2; CDR3 DNA: TGTGCCAGCAGTGGACAGCTGAACACTGAAGCTTTCTTT; CDR3 protein: CASSGQLNTEAFF
D gene: -; clone size: few; J gene: TRBJ1-2; V gene: TRBV6-1; CDR3 DNA: TGTGCCAGCAGTGAAAATCTTTATGGCTACACCTTC; CDR3 protein: CASSENLYGYTF
D gene: -; clone size: -; J gene: TRBJ1-1; V gene: TRBV12-3/TRBV12-4; CDR3 DNA: TGTGCCAGCAGGGGGACACTGAACACTGAAGCTTTCTTT; CDR3 protein: CASRGTLNTEAFF
D gene: -; clone size: -; J gene: TRBJ1-2; V gene: TRBV28; CDR3 DNA: TGTGCCAGCAGTTTTTCCGAGTATGGCTACACCTTC; CDR3 protein: CASSFSEYGYTF
D gene: TRBD1; clone size: -; J gene: TRBJ2-7; V gene: TRBV18; CDR3 DNA: TGTGCCAGCTCAGCGCGACAGGGGGGTTACGAGCAGTACTTC; CDR3 protein: CASSARQGGYEQYF
D gene: TRBD2; clone size: -; J gene: TRBJ2-5; V gene: TRBV30; CDR3 DNA: TGTGCCTGGAGTAGGAGACTAGCGGGGTTGGAGACCCAGTACTTC; CDR3 protein: CAWSRRLAGLETQYF
D gene: -; clone size: -; J gene: TRBJ1-5; V gene: TRBV2; CDR3 DNA: TGTGCCAGCAGTTCAGGGAATCAGCCCCAGCATTTT; CDR3 protein: CASSSGNQPQHF
D gene: -; clone size: -; J gene: TRBJ2-7; V gene: TRBV20-1; CDR3 DNA: TGCAGTGCTATACAGGTCTACGAGCAGTACTTC; CDR3 protein: CSAIQVYEQYF
D gene: TRBD1; clone size: -; J gene: TRBJ2-7; V gene: TRBV19; CDR3 DNA: TGTGCCAGTAGCCGGGACAGGGGAATCGGCGAGCAGTACTTC; CDR3 protein: CASSRDRGIGEQYF
D gene: TRBD1; clone size: many; J gene: TRBJ1-2; V gene: TRBV19; CDR3 DNA: TGTGCCAGTAGTTCTCGGACAGGGGGCTATGGCTACACCTTC; CDR3 protein: CASSSRTGGYGYTF
D gene: -; clone size: -; J gene: TRBJ2-1; V gene: TRBV7-2; CDR3 DNA: TGTGCCAGCAGCTACCGGAGGGGCAATGAGCAGTTCTTC; CDR3 protein: CASSYRRGNEQFF
D gene: TRBD2; clone size: -; J gene: TRBJ2-1; V gene: TRBV6-5; CDR3 DNA: TGTGCCAGCAGCCCCGGGACTAGCGGGAGGGAGCAGTTCTTC; CDR3 protein: CASSPGTSGREQFF
D gene: -; clone size: -; J gene: TRBJ2-7; V gene: TRBV7-6; CDR3 DNA: TGTGCCAGCAGCTCGGCGGCACCCTACGAGCAGTACTTC; CDR3 protein: CASSSAAPYEQYF
D gene: -; clone size: -; J gene: TRBJ2-6; V gene: TRBV18; CDR3 DNA: TGTGCCAGCTCACGCAGCGAGTCATCTGGGGCCAACGTCCTGACTTTC; CDR3 protein: CASSRSESSGANVLTF
D gene: -; clone size: few; J gene: TRBJ1-2; V gene: TRBV28; CDR3 DNA: TGTGCCAGCAACGTAGGAGGCTATGGCTACACCTTC; CDR3 protein: CASNVGGYGYTF
D gene: TRBD1; clone size: -; J gene: TRBJ1-1; V gene: TRBV5-3; CDR3 DNA: TGTGCCAGAAGCTTGTACTGGGACAGGGGAGGGTACACTGAAGCTTTCTTT; CDR3 protein: CARSLYWDRGGYTEAFF
D gene: -; clone size: -; J gene: TRBJ2-7; V gene: TRBV7-2; CDR3 DNA: TGTGCCAGCAGCTTACGCTCCTACGAGCAGTACTTC; CDR3 protein: CASSLRSYEQYF
D gene: TRBD1; clone size: -; J gene: TRBJ1-1; V gene: TRBV27; CDR3 DNA: TGTGCCAGCAGTCCTTCCCTAGCCGGGACAGGGACTCTATTCTTT; CDR3 protein: CASSPSLAGTGTLFF
D gene: TRBD1; clone size: -; J gene: TRBJ2-1; V gene: TRBV5-1; CDR3 DNA: TGCGCCAGCAGCTTGAGGACAGGGGGAAGCTACAATGAGCAGTTCTTC; CDR3 protein: CASSLRTGGSYNEQFF
D gene: TRBD1; clone size: -; J gene: TRBJ1-5; V gene: TRBV5-5; CDR3 DNA: TGTGCCAGCAGCCCCATCCTGACAGGGACTGACCAGCCCCAGCATTTT; CDR3 protein: CASSPILTGTDQPQHF
D gene: TRBD2; clone size: -; J gene: TRBJ2-7; V gene: TRBV6-5; CDR3 DNA: TGTGCCAGCAGTTACTCAGCGGGAGTGATGGAGCAGTACTTC; CDR3 protein: CASSYSAGVMEQYF
D gene: TRBD1; clone size: -; J gene: TRBJ2-7; V gene: TRBV18; CDR3 DNA: TGTGCCAGCTCACTTAAGACAGGGGACTACGAGCAGTACTTC; CDR3 protein: CASSLKTGDYEQYF
D gene: TRBD1; clone size: few; J gene: TRBJ2-1; V gene: TRBV9; CDR3 DNA: TGTGCCAGCAGCGCACAGGGGTACAATGAGCAGTTCTTC; CDR3 protein: CASSAQGYNEQFF
D gene: -; clone size: -; J gene: TRBJ2-3; V gene: TRBV20-1; CDR3 DNA: TGCAGGGCGGCGGGCACAGATACGCAGTATTTT; CDR3 protein: CRAAGTDTQYF
D gene: -; clone size: -; J gene: TRBJ1-1; V gene: TRBV9; CDR3 DNA: TGTGCCAGCAGGCGAGACGGGGGAGAGAACACTGAAGCTTTCTTT; CDR3 protein: CASRRDGGENTEAFF
D gene: TRBD1; clone size: -; J gene: TRBJ1-1; V gene: TRBV2; CDR3 DNA: TGTGCCAGCAGTCCTCAGGACAGGGAGCGACTCTTT; CDR3 protein: CASSPQDRERLF
D gene: -; clone size: -; J gene: TRBJ1-1; V gene: TRBV19; CDR3 DNA: TGTGCCAGTAGTTACGGGGTGAACACTGAAGCTTTCTTT; CDR3 protein: CASSYGVNTEAFF
D gene: TRBD1; clone size: -; J gene: TRBJ1-5; V gene: TRBV30; CDR3 DNA: TGTGCCTGGAGGACCGGGACAGGTAATCAGCCCCAGCATTTT; CDR3 protein: CAWRTGTGNQPQHF
D gene: -; clone size: few; J gene: TRBJ1-5; V gene: TRBV2; CDR3 DNA: TGTGCCAGCAATGGAGGGATGGTGAGTCAGCCCCAGCATTTT; CDR3 protein: CASNGGMVSQPQHF
D gene: TRBD1; clone size: -; J gene: TRBJ2-7; V gene: TRBV7-9; CDR3 DNA: TGTGCCAGCAGCTTAGCGCGCCAGGGGGCCCGCGAGCAGTACTTC; CDR3 protein: CASSLARQGAREQYF
D gene: TRBD1; clone size: -; J gene: TRBJ1-1; V gene: TRBV30; CDR3 DNA: TGTGCCTGGGGACCCGACAGGGGGAACGCTTTCTTT; CDR3 protein: CAWGPDRGNAFF
D gene: -; clone size: -; J gene: TRBJ1-2; V gene: TRBV19; CDR3 DNA: TGTGCCAGTAGTATTAATTTTTTAGCAGGGGCGCTTGGCTACACCTTC; CDR3 protein: CASSINFLAGALGYTF
D gene: TRBD1; clone size: -; J gene: TRBJ2-3; V gene: TRBV5-6; CDR3 DNA: TGTGCCAGCAGCTTGGGGGGGACAGGCACAGATACGCAGTATTTT; CDR3 protein: CASSLGGTGTDTQYF
D gene: -; clone size: -; J gene: TRBJ1-2; V gene: TRBV7-9; CDR3 DNA: TGTGCCAGCAGCTCGTCGCGGGCTGTATCCTATGGCTACACCTTC; CDR3 protein: CASSSSRAVSYGYTF
D gene: -; clone size: -; J gene: TRBJ1-6; V gene: TRBV3-1/TRBV3-2; CDR3 DNA: TGTGCCAGCAGCCAAGACGGTGGGGCGCGGACGAATTCACCCCTCCACTTT; CDR3 protein: CASSQDGGARTNSPLHF
D gene: -; clone size: -; J gene: TRBJ2-7; V gene: TRBV7-2; CDR3 DNA: TGTGCCAGCAGCTTAAGCGCGCTAGGAGCCTACGAGCAGTACTTC; CDR3 protein: CASSLSALGAYEQYF